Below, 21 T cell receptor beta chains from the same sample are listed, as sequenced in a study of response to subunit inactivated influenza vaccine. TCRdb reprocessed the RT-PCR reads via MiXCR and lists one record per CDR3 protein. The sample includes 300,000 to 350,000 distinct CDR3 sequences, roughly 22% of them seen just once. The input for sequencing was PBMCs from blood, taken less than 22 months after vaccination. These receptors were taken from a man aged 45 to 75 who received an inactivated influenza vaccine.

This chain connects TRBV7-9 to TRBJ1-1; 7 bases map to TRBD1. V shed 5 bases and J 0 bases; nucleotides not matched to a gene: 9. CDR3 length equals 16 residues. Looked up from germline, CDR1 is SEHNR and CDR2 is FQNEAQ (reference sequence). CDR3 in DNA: TGTGCCAGCAGCCCAAGGGGGCAGGGGGTGAACACTGAAGCTTTCTTT. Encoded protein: CASSPRGQGVNTEAFF.

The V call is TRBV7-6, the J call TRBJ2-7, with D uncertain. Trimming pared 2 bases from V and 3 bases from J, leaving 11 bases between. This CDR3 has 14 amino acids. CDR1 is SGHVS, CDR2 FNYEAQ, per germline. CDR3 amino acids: CASSLSPTSYEQYF. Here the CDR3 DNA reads TGTGCCAGCAGCTTATCACCGACAAGCTACGAGCAGTACTTC.

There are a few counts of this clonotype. CDR3 nucleotide sequence: TGCGCCAGCAGCCTCCGGGACAGGGGGCCCCTGGACGAGCAGTACTTC. It translates to CASSLRDRGPLDEQYF. The chain links TRBV4-3 to TRBJ2-7, with 12 bases that match TRBD1. The CDR3 spans 16 residues. The V gene's germline CDR1 is LGHNA and CDR2 YSLEER. Losses at the gene ends were 4 bases for V and 5 bases for J; bases not matched to a gene: 9.

The CDR3 bases are TGCGCCAGCAGCCGAGCTATCCCCCCGGATACGCAGTATTTT. Residues: CASSRAIPPDTQYF. The chain carries TRBV4-3 and TRBJ2-3, with no clear D. This CDR3 contains 14 residues. V lost 4 bases and J 6 bases, leaving 14 bases between the germline ends. Germline V CDR1 and CDR2: LGHNA, YSLEER.

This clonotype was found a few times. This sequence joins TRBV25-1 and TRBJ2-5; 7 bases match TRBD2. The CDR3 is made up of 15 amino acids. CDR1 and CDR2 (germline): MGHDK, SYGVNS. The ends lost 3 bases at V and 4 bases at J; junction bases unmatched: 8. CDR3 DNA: TGTGCCAGCAGTGATCCAGCGGGGACGGGAGAGACCCAGTACTTC. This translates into CASSDPAGTGETQYF.

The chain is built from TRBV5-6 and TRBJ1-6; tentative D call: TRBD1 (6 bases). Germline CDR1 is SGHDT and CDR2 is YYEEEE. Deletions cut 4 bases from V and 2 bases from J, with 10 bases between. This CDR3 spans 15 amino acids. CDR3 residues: CASSRDTTYNSPLHF. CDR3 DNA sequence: TGTGCCAGCAGCAGGGACACTACCTATAATTCACCCCTCCACTTT.

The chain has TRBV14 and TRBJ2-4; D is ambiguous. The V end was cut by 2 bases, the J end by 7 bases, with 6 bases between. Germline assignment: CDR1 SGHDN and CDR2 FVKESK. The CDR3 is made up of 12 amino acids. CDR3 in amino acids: CASSQFGNIQYF. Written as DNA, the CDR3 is TGTGCCAGCAGCCAATTTGGGAACATTCAGTACTTC.

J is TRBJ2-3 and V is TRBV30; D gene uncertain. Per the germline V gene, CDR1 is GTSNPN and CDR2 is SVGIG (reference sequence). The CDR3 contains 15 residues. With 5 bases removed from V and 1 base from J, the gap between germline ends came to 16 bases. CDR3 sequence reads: CAWSLDGQGTDTQYF. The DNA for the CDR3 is TGTGCCTGGTCGTTGGACGGCCAAGGCACAGATACGCAGTATTTT.

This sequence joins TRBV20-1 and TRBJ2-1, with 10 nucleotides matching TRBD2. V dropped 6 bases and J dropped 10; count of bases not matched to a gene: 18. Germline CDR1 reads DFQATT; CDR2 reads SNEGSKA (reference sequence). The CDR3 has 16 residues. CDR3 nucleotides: TGCAGTGCACCCCCCGGGACTAGCGTCAGCGCGGGAGAGCAGTTCTTC. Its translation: CSAPPGTSVSAGEQFF.

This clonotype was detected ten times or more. In DNA form, the CDR3 reads TGTGCCAGCAGCGCTCAGGGCGGAACTAATGAAAAACTGTTTTTT. Its protein is CASSAQGGTNEKLFF. The chain is built from TRBV7-2 and TRBJ1-4; perhaps TRBD1 as D (5 bases). The V end lost 5 bases, the J end lost 1 base, and 11 bases lay between the germline ends. Germline V gene lookup returns CDR1 SGHTA and CDR2 FQGNSA. The CDR3 is 15 residues long.

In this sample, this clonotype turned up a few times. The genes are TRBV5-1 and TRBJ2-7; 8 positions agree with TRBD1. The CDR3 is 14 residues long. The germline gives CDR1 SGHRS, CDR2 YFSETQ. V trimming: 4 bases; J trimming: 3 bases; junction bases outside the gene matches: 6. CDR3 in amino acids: CASSVGTGLYEQYF. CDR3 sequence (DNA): TGCGCCAGCAGCGTGGGGACAGGACTCTACGAGCAGTACTTC.

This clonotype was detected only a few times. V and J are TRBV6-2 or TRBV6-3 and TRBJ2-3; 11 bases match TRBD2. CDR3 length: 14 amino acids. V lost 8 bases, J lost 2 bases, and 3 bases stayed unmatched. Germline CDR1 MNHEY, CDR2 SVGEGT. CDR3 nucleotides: TGTGCCAGCGGGGGACTAGCGGACACAGATACGCAGTATTTT. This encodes CASGGLADTDTQYF.

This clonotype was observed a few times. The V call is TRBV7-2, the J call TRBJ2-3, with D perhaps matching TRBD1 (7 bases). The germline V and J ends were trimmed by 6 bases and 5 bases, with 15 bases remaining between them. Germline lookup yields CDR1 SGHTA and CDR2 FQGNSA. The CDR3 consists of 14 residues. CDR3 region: CASRGLTGKDTQYF. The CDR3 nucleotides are TGTGCCAGCAGGGGACTGACAGGGAAAGATACGCAGTATTTT.

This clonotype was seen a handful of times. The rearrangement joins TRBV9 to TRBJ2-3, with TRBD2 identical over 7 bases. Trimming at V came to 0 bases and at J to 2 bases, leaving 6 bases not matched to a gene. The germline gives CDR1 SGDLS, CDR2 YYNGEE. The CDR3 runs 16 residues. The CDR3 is CASSVGSGLITDTQYF. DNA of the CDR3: TGTGCCAGCAGCGTAGGTAGCGGGCTCATCACAGATACGCAGTATTTT.

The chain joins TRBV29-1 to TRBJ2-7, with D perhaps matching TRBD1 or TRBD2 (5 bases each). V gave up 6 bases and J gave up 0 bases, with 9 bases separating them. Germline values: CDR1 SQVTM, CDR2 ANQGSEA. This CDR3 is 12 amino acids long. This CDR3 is CSVLRGSYEQYF. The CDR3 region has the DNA TGCAGCGTCTTGAGGGGCTCCTACGAGCAGTACTTC.

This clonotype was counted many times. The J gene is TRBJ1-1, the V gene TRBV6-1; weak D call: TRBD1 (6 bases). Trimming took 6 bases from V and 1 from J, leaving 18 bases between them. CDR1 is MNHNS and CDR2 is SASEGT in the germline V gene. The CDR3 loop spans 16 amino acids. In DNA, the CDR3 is TGTGCCAGCAGGACCGGGACAACAAGGGGGAACACTGAAGCTTTCTTT. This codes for CASRTGTTRGNTEAFF.

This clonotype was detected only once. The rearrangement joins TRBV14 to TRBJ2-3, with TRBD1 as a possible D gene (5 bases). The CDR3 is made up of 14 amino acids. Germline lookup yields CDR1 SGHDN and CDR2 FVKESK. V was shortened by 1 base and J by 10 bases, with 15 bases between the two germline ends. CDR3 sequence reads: CASSQVQATDAQYF. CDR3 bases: TGTGCCAGCAGCCAAGTACAGGCCACGGATGCGCAGTATTTT.

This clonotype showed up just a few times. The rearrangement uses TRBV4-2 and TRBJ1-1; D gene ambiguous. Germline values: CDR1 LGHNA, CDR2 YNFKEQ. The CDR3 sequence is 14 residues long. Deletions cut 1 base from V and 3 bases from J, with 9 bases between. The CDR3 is CASSQGGSDTEAFF. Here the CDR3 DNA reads TGTGCCAGCAGCCAAGGGGGATCCGACACTGAAGCTTTCTTT.

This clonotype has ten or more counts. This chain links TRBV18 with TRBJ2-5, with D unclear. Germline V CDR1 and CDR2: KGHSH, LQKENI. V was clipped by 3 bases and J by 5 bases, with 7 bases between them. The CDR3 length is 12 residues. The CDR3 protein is CASSPLRETQYF. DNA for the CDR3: TGTGCCAGCTCACCTCTAAGGGAGACCCAGTACTTC.

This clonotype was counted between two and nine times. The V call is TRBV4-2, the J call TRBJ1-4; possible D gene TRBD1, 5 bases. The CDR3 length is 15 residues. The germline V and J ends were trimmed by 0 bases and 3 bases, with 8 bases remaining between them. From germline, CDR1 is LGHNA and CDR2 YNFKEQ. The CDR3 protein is CASSQEGPANEKLFF. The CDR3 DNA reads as TGTGCCAGCAGCCAAGAGGGGCCAGCTAATGAAAAACTGTTTTTT.

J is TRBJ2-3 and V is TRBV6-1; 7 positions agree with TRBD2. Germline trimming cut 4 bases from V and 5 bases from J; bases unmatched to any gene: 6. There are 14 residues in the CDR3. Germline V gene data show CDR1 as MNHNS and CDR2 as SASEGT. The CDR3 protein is CASSAGGKGDTQYF. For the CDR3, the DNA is TGTGCCAGCAGTGCGGGGGGTAAGGGAGATACGCAGTATTTT.